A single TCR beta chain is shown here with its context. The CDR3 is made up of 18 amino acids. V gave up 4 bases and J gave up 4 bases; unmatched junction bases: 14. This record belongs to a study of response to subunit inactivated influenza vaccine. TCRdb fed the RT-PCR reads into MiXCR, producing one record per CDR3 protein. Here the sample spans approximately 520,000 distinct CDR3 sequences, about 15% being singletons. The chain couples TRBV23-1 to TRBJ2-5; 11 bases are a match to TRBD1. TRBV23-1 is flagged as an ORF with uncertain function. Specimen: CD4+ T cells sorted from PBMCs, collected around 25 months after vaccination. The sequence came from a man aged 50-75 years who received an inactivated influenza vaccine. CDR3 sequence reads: CASSPKSQDRGHRETQYF. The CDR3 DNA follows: TGCGCCAGCAGTCCCAAGTCGCAGGACAGGGGGCATAGAGAGACCCAGTACTTC.